This T cell receptor (beta chain) was observed in a study of cytotoxic CD8 clonotypes in ibrutinib-treated CLL. Turning to the study itself: After median roughly 68 months, approximately 14 stayed in remission, some 12 progressed; responses some 25 partial, 2 complete.

As for this clone: Its antigen remains unidentified.

Investigators sought sequencing depths of between 1 in 200,000 and 1 in 1 million T cells. Clones were read by immunoSEQ multiplex PCR, and TCRdb kept only the in-frame ones, dropping some. The top ten clones hold under 30% of a sample with about 50,000 clones, nearly 55% of them seen once. CDR3 size: 11 residues. The V and J ends lost 4 bases and 5 bases respectively, with 3 bases between them. Germline V CDR1 and CDR2: SGDLS, YYNGEE. Study-wide results and caveats: Whereas clonality rose at ibrutinib response, it declined toward baseline at progression. Baseline clonality exceeded age-matched healthy donors and tracked circulating CD8+ T-cell counts.

The sequence derives from a human donor with chronic lymphocytic leukemia. V is TRBV9 and J is TRBJ2-2, with no clear D. The source was PBMCs, collected at disease progression, from a patient treated with ibrutinib. The CDR3 nucleotides are TGTGCCAGCAGCCAGACCGGGGAGCTGTTTTTT. Amino acid sequence: CASSQTGELFF.